A single count supports the clone carrying this TCR beta chain. The sample originates from a study of blood T cell repertoires in COVID-19. The protocol was immunoSEQ multiplex PCR, while the TCRdb copy is restricted to in-frame clones and leaves out a portion. The table shows roughly 260,000 clones, with more than 75% occurring only once. Material: peripheral blood. The clonotype comes from a woman aged 50 to 60 with acute or convalescent COVID-19.

CDR3 DNA sequence: TGCGCCAGCAGCTTGGTCGGGGTCCTAGAACGGGGAAACACCATATATTTT. Protein sequence: CASSLVGVLERGNTIYF. This chain links TRBV5-1 with TRBJ1-3, with D unresolved. This CDR3 region has 17 residues. Germline assignment: CDR1 SGHRS and CDR2 YFSETQ. V gave up 0 bases and J gave up 4 bases, with 17 bases separating them.